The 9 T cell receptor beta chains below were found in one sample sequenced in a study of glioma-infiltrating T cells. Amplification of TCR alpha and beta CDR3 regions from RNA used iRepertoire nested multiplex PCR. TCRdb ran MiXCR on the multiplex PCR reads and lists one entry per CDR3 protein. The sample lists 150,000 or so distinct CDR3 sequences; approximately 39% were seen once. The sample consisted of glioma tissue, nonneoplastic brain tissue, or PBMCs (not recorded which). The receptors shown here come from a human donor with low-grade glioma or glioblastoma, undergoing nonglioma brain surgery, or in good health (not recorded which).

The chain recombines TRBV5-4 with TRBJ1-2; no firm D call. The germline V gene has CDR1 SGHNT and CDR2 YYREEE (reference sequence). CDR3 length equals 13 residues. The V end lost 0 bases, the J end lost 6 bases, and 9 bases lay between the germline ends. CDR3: CASSLGGPDGYTF. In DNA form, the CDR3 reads TGTGCCAGCAGCTTGGGAGGGCCGGATGGCTACACCTTC.

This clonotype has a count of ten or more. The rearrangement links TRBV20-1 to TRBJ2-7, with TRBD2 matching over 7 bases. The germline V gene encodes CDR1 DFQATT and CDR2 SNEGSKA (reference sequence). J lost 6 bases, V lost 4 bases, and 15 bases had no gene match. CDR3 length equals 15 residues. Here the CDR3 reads CSAIREAGASPEQYF. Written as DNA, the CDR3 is TGCAGTGCTATCAGGGAGGCGGGAGCCTCTCCCGAGCAGTACTTC.

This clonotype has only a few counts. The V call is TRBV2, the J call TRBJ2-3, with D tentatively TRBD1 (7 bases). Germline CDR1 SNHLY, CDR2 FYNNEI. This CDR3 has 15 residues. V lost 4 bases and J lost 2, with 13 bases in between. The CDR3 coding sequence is TGTGCCAGCAGTGGGGCGGGACAGCTCACAGATACGCAGTATTTT. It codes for CASSGAGQLTDTQYF.

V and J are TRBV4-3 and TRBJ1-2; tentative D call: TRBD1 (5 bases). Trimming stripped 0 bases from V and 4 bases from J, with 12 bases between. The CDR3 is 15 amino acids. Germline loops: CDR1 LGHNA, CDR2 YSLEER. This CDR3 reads CASSQDRGILYGYTF. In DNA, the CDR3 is TGCGCCAGCAGCCAAGATCGGGGGATCCTCTATGGCTACACCTTC.

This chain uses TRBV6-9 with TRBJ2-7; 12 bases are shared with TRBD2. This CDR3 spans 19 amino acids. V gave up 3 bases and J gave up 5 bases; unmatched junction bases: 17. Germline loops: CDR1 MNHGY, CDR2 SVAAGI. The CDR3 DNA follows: TGTGCCAGCAGTTACCAATTAACAGCGACTAGCGGGAGTAGGGACGAGCAGTACTTC. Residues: CASSYQLTATSGSRDEQYF.

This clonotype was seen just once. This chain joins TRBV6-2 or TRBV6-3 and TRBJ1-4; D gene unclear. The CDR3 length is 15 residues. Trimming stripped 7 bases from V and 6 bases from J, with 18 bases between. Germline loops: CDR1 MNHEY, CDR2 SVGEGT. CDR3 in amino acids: CASNGLETTDEKLFF. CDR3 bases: TGTGCCAGCAATGGGTTAGAAACGACTGATGAAAAACTGTTTTTT.

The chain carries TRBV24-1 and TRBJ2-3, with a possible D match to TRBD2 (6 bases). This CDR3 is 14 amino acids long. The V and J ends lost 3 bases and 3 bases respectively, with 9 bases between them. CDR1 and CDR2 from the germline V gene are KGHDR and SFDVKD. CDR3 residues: CATSDTGRTDTQYF. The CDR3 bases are TGTGCCACCAGTGATACGGGGAGGACAGATACGCAGTATTTT.

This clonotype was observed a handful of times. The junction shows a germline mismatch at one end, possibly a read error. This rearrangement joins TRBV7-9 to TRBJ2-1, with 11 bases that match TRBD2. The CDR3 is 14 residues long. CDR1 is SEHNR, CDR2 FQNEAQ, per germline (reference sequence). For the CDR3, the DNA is TGTGCCAGCAGTTTAGCGGGAGGGCCGCATGAGCAGTTCTTC. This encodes CASSLAGGPHEQFF.

In DNA form, the CDR3 reads TGTGCCACCAGCAGAGATCACATCTACGAGCAGTACTTC. It is translated as CATSRDHIYEQYF. The chain joins TRBV15 to TRBJ2-7, with D hard to call. Looked up from germline, CDR1 is LNHNV and CDR2 is YYDKDF (reference sequence). This CDR3 has 13 residues. V dropped 0 bases and J dropped 3 bases, with 6 bases sitting between them.